This T cell receptor beta chain is from a study of cytomegalovirus exposure and HLA in healthy donors. General study findings and limits: Later analysis identified around 15,000 TCR beta sequences associated with HLA alleles, using a false discovery rate threshold of 0.05. For most TCR beta V segments, an earlier analysis put the productive rate at about 90% or about 30% of the time. CMV serostatus was the only immune exposure information that was available.

On this clone: Its antigen is currently unknown.

Trimming took 6 bases from V and 2 from J; bases not matched to a gene: 6. CDR1 is SGHDN, CDR2 FVKESK, per germline. This CDR3 has 14 residues. Primers included in the PCR were 60 Vbeta and 13 Jbeta primers. Only in-frame clones appear in the TCRdb table, and some are missing; sequencing was by immunoSEQ multiplex PCR. The sample carries over 150,000 clones, about 81% recorded once. The donors comprised healthy bone marrow donors. The specimen was PBMCs. The clonotype originates from a woman aged 50 to 60 in good health and CMV-seropositive. The rearrangement joins TRBV14 to TRBJ2-7; 8 bases match TRBD1. The CDR3: CASSYGQGPYEQYF. The CDR3 region has the DNA TGTGCCAGCAGTTACGGACAGGGCCCCTACGAGCAGTACTTC.